This T cell receptor (beta chain) was found in a study of T cell responses to AZD1222 COVID-19 vaccine. Sequenced by immunoSEQ multiplex PCR; TCRdb stores in-frame clones only, minus some. The repertoire consists of around 58,000 clones, with around 84% occurring once and the leading ten covering 10%. Germline lookup yields CDR1 SGHNT and CDR2 YYREEE (reference sequence). The CDR3 totals 18 residues. V was clipped by 4 bases and J by 1 base; unmatched bases: 12. This TCR was sampled from an adult in good health. The rearrangement uses TRBV5-4 and TRBJ2-1, with 9 bases lining up with TRBD2. Sequencing was performed on peripheral blood, taken on day 0 of AZD1222 vaccination. CDR3 amino acids: CASSGRQRGAGSYNEQFF. The CDR3 region has the DNA TGTGCCAGCAGCGGTCGGCAGCGGGGGGCCGGGTCCTACAATGAGCAGTTCTTC.